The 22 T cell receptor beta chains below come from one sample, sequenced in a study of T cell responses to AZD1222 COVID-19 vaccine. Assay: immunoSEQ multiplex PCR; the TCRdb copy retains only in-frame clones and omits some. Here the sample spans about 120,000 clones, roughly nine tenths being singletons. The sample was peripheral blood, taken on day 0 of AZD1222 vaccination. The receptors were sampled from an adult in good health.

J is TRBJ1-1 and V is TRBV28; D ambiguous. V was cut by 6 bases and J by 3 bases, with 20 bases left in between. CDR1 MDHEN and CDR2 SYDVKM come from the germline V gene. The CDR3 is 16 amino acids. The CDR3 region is CASSVTGGLSYTEAFF. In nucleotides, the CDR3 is TGTGCCAGCAGCGTCACGGGCGGGTTGTCGTACACTGAAGCTTTCTTT. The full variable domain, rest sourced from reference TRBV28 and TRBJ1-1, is DVKVTQSSRYLVKRTGEKVFLECVQDMDHENMFWYRQDPGLGLRLIYFSYDVKMKEKGDIPEGYSVSREKKERFSLILESASTNQTSMYLCASSVTGGLSYTEAFFGQGTRLTVV.

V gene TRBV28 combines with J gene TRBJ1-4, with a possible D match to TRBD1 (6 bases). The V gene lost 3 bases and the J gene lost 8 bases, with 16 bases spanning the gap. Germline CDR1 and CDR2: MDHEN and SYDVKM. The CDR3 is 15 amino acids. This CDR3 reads CASSFGGRAGEKLFF. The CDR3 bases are TGTGCCAGCAGTTTCGGGGGCAGGGCGGGCGAAAAACTGTTTTTT.

The CDR3, as DNA: TGTGCCAGCAGCCCATTCACAGGTTTTGGAAACACCATATATTTT. Translating gives CASSPFTGFGNTIYF. The chain joins TRBV11-2 to TRBJ1-3; D is perhaps TRBD1 (5 bases). The germline V and J ends were trimmed by 5 bases and 3 bases, with 14 bases remaining between them. The CDR3 is made up of 15 amino acids. CDR1 SGHAT and CDR2 FQNNGV come from the germline V gene.

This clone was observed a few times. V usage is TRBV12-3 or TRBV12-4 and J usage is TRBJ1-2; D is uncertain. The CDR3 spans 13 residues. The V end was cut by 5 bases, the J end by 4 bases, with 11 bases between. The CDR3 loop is CASSPGLLYGYTF. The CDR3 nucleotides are TGTGCCAGCAGTCCGGGATTGCTCTATGGCTACACCTTC.

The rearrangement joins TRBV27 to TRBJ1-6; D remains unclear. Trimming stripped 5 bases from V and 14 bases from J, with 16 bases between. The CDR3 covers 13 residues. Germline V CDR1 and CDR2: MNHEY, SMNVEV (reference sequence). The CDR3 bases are TGTGCCAGCAGTCCCCGTTGGGGAGGCACCCTCCACTTT. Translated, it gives CASSPRWGGTLHF.

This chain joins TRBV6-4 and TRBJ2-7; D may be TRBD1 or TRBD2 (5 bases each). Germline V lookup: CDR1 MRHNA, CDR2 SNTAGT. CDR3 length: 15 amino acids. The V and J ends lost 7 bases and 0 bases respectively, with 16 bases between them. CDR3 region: CASTQGPFPSYEQYF. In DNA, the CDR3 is TGTGCCAGCACCCAGGGACCTTTCCCCTCCTACGAGCAGTACTTC.

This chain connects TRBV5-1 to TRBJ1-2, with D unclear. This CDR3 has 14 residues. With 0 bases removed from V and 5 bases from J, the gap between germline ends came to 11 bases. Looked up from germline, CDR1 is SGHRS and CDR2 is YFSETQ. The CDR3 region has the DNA TGCGCCAGCAGCTTGGTATGGGGAGGGTATGGCTACACCTTC. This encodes CASSLVWGGYGYTF.

The CDR3 sequence: CASSLGGGNQPQHF. CDR3 coding DNA: TGTGCCAGCAGCTTGGGCGGGGGCAATCAGCCCCAGCATTTT. The rearrangement joins TRBV5-5 to TRBJ1-5, with no clear D. CDR3 length: 14 residues. Germline loops: CDR1 SGHKS, CDR2 YYEKEE (reference sequence). The ends were cut back, 0 bases at V and 2 bases at J, with 6 bases in the middle.

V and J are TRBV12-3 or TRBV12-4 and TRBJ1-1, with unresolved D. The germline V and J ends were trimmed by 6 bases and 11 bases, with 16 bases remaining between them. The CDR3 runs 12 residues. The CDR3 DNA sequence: TGTGCCAGCAGGCCTGAGCGAGAGGAGGCTTTCTTT. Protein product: CASRPEREEAFF.

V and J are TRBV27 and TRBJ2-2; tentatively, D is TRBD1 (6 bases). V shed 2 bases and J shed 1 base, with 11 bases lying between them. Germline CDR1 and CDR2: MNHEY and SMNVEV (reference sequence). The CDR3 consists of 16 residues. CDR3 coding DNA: TGTGCCAGCAGTTTACTCCCGACAGGGAACACCGGGGAGCTGTTTTTT. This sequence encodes CASSLLPTGNTGELFF.

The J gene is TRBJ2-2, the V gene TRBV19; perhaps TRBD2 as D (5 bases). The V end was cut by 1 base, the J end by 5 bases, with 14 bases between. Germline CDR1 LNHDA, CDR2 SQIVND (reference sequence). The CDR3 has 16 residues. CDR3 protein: CASSIGGPRGTGELFF. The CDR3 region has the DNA TGTGCCAGTAGTATAGGCGGCCCGAGAGGGACCGGGGAGCTGTTTTTT.

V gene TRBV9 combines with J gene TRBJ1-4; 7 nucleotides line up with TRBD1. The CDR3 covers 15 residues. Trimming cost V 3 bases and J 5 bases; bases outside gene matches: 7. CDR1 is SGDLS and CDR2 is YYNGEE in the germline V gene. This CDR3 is CASSDRTGANEKLFF. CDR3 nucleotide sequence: TGTGCCAGCAGCGACAGGACAGGAGCAAATGAAAAACTGTTTTTT. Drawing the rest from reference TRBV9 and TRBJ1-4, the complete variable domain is DSGVTQTPKHLITATGQRVTLRCSPRSGDLSVYWYQQSLDQGLQFLIQYYNGEERAKGNILERFSAQQFPDLHSELNLSSLELGDSALYFCASSDRTGANEKLFFGSGTQLSVL.

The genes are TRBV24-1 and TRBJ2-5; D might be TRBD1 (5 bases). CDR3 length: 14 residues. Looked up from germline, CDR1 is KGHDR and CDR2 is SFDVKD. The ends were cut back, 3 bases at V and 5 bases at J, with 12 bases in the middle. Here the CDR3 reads CATSDAGYEETQYF. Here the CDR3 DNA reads TGTGCCACCAGTGATGCAGGGTACGAGGAGACCCAGTACTTC.

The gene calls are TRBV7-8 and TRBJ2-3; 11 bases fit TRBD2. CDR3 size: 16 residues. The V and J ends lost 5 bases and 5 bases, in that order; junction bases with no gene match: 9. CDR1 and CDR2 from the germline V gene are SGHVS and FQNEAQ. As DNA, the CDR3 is TGTGCCAGCAGCCCCCGACTAGCGGGACTGGAAGATACGCAGTATTTT. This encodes CASSPRLAGLEDTQYF.

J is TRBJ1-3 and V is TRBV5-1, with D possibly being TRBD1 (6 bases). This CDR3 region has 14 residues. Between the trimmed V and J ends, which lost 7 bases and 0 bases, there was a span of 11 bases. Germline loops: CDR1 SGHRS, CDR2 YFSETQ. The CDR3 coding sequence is TGCGCCAGCCATACAGGGAGCTCTGGAAACACCATATATTTT. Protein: CASHTGSSGNTIYF.

The CDR3 nucleotides are TGTGCCAGTAGTCGTGGGACTGAAGCTTTCTTT. It encodes CASSRGTEAFF. This chain uses TRBV19 with TRBJ1-1; no definite D call. Germline CDR1 LNHDA, CDR2 SQIVND (reference sequence). The CDR3 runs 11 residues. Deletions cut 5 bases from V and 5 bases from J, with 6 bases between.

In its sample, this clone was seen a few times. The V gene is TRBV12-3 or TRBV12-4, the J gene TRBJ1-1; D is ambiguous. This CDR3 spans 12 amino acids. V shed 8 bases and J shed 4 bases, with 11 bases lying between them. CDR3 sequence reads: CASQPSGTEAFF. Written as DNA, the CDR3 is TGTGCCAGCCAACCGTCGGGCACTGAAGCTTTCTTT.

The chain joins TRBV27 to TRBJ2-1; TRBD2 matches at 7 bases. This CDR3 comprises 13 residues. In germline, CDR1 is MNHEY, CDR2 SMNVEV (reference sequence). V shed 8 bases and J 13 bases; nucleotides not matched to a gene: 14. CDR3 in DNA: TGTGCCAGCTGGAACCCCTTCCAGGGACTACAGTTCTTC. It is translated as CASWNPFQGLQFF.

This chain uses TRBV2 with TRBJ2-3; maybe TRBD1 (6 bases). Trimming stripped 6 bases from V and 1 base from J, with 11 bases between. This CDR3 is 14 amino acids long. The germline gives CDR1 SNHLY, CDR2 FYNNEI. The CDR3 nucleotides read TGTGCCAGCAGACAACAGGGACGCACAGATACGCAGTATTTT. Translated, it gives CASRQQGRTDTQYF.

CDR3 protein: CASSLAGTYNEQFF. The CDR3, as DNA: TGTGCCAGCAGTTTAGCGGGAACGTACAATGAGCAGTTCTTC. The chain employs TRBV28 and TRBJ2-1, with D perhaps TRBD2 (6 bases). CDR1 and CDR2 (germline): MDHEN, SYDVKM. The CDR3 extends over 14 amino acids. V was cut by 2 bases and J by 4 bases, with 9 bases left in between.

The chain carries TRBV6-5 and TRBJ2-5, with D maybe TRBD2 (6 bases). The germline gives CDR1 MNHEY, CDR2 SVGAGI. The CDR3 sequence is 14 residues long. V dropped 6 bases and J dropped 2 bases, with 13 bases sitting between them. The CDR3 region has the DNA TGTGCCAGCAGGGAGGTCGGGGGACAAGAGACCCAGTACTTC. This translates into CASREVGGQETQYF.

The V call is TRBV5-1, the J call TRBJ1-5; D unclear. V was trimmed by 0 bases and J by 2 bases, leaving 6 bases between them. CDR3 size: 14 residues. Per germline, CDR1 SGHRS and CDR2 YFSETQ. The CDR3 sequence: CASSLGEGNQPQHF. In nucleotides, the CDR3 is TGCGCCAGCAGCTTGGGGGAAGGCAATCAGCCCCAGCATTTT. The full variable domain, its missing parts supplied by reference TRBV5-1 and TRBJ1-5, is KAGVTQTPRYLIKTRGQQVTLSCSPISGHRSVSWYQQTPGQGLQFLFEYFSETQRNKGNFPGRFSGRQFSNSRSEMNVSTLELGDSALYLCASSLGEGNQPQHFGDGTRLSIL.